This TCR beta chain was retrieved from a study of T cells in Graves' hyperthyroidism and ophthalmopathy. At the level of the study: At the time of initial diagnosis and before any treatment, peripheral blood was collected.

This clonotype was detected many times. V lost 6 bases and J 0 bases, leaving 8 bases between the germline ends. Germline V gene sequence: CDR1 SGHRS, CDR2 YFSETQ. The CDR3 totals 13 residues. The TCR beta CDR3 regions underwent amplification using RNA transcripts as the source. With the HTBI primer set, the TCR CDR3 went through a first round of RT-PCR. Via MiXCR, TCRdb re-called the multiplex PCR reads, giving one row per CDR3 protein. The sample lists roughly 250,000 distinct CDR3 sequences, about 14% occurring once. Patients aged 18 to 65 had newly diagnosed hyperthyroidism of under 2 months' duration.

V gene TRBV5-1 combines with J gene TRBJ2-3; possible D gene TRBD1, 6 bases. This TCR was recovered from a woman aged 40 to 50 with Graves' hyperthyroidism that later progressed to Graves' ophthalmopathy. Sequenced sample: blood. CDR3 loop: CASTQGSTDTQYF. The CDR3 DNA follows: TGCGCCAGCACGCAGGGGAGCACAGATACGCAGTATTTT.